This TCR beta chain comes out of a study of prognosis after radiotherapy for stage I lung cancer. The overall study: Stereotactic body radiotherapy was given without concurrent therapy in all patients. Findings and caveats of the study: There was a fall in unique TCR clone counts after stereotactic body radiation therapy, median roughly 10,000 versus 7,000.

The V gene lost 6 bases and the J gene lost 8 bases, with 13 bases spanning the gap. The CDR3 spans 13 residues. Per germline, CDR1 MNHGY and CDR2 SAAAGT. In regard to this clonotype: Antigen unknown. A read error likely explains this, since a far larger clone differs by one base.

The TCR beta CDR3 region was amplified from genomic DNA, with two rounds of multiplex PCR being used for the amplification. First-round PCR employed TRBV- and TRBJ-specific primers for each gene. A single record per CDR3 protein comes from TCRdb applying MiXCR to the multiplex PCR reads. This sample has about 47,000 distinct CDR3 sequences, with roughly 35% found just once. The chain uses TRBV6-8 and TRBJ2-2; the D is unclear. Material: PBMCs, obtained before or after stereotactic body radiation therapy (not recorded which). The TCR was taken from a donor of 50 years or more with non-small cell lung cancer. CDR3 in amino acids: CASRHIGLGELFF. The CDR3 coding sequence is TGTGCCAGCAGGCATATCGGCTTGGGGGAGCTGTTTTTT.